Sequencing of this TCR beta chain was carried out in a study of blood T cell repertoires in COVID-19. On the study more broadly: The samples span acute and convalescent COVID-19 from the United States, Italy and Spain. In each case, the material was cDNA or gDNA derived from T cells, B-cell-depleted T cells, or PBMCs.

The repertoire was sequenced with immunoSEQ multiplex PCR; TCRdb's copy has only in-frame clones and lacks some. Of hundreds of thousands of clones in the sample, 90% were seen once. CDR1 SNHLY and CDR2 FYNNEI come from the germline V gene. Trimming removed 1 base from V and 7 bases from J; junction bases left unmatched: 6. The CDR3 covers 15 residues. This TCR derives from a woman between 18 and 29 years old with acute or convalescent COVID-19. Specimen: peripheral blood. The J gene is TRBJ2-2, the V gene TRBV2; TRBD1 agrees at 7 bases. In DNA form, the CDR3 reads TGTGCCAGCAGTGAAGAGGAAAGGGGGCTCGGGGAGCTGTTTTTT. Translating gives CASSEEERGLGELFF.